This entry concerns a single T cell receptor beta chain. The data stem from a study of blood T cell repertoires in COVID-19. Study-wide context: Italy, Spain and the United States were the sources of the convalescent and acute COVID-19 samples.

Original handling: Reference gene primer amplification yielded estimated nucleated cell counts. Generated by immunoSEQ multiplex PCR, the TCRdb table keeps only in-frame clones and is missing some. Clone size and the V and J calls come from that table; the DNA yielded D and trimming. In the table there are approximately 250,000 clones, roughly 88% of which are singletons. The ends were cut back, 6 bases at V and 3 bases at J, with 8 bases in the middle. The CDR3 has 11 amino acids. Per germline, CDR1 DFQATT and CDR2 SNEGSKA (reference sequence). The gene calls are TRBV20-1 and TRBJ1-1; no definite D call. The receptor's source is a woman aged 70-85 years with COVID-19, enrolled during active disease. Sequencing used peripheral blood. This CDR3 is CSAPLYTEAFF. CDR3 coding DNA: TGCAGTGCCCCTTTGTACACTGAAGCTTTCTTT.